This is a list of T cell receptor beta chains from one sample in a study of blood T cell repertoires in COVID-19. Sequenced by immunoSEQ multiplex PCR; TCRdb stores in-frame clones only, minus some. The profile shows 200,000 to 250,000 clones, around 80% of them singletons. The sequenced material came from peripheral blood. The source of these receptors is a woman of 80 years or more with COVID-19, enrolled during active disease. Each CDR3 is given with its conserved first and last residue. A D gene is named only where the DNA matches it firmly. The size entry is marked missing in some rows and otherwise reads once, few, many or a size class.

TRBV20-1	-	TRBJ2-7	-	CSAVRTYEQYF	TGCAGTGCGGTGCGGACCTACGAGCAGTACTTC
TRBV29-1	-	TRBJ2-5	-	CSASRSGSGTQYF	TGCAGCGCCTCTCGGTCGGGGTCCGGGACCCAGTACTTC
TRBV5-1	-	TRBJ2-6	-	CASSLGPSLSGANVLTF	TGCGCCAGCAGCTTGGGTCCTAGTCTCTCTGGGGCCAACGTCCTGACTTTC
TRBV6-6	once	TRBJ1-2	-	CASSSLYGYTF	TGTGCCAGCAGTTCCCTCTATGGCTACACCTTC
TRBV28	-	TRBJ1-2	TRBD1	CASRDRNYGYTF	TGTGCCAGCAGGGACAGGAACTATGGCTACACCTTC
TRBV24-1	-	TRBJ1-3	-	CATSDNSAAGNTIYF	TGTGCCACCAGTGATAACAGTGCAGCTGGAAACACCATATATTTT
TRBV7-3	once	TRBJ1-1	TRBD1	CASSPGQGFSEAFF	TGTGCCAGCAGCCCGGGACAGGGGTTTTCCGAAGCTTTCTTT
TRBV12-3/TRBV12-4	-	TRBJ1-2	TRBD1	CASSRTGIYGYTF	TGTGCCAGCAGTCGGACAGGGATCTATGGCTACACCTTC
TRBV28	-	TRBJ2-2	TRBD1	CASSFPGTGKSTGELFF	TGTGCCAGCAGTTTTCCAGGGACAGGGAAGAGCACCGGGGAGCTGTTTTTT
TRBV5-6	-	TRBJ2-1	-	CASSFGLLAYNEQFF	TGTGCCAGCAGCTTTGGTCTTCTAGCCTACAATGAGCAGTTCTTC
TRBV5-1	-	TRBJ2-1	TRBD2	CASSSLPPLAGDNEQFF	TGCGCCAGCAGCTCCCTTCCCCCACTAGCGGGTGACAATGAGCAGTTCTTC
TRBV10-1	-	TRBJ1-1	TRBD1	CASSPNTGVDTEAFF	TGCGCCAGCAGTCCTAATACAGGGGTTGACACTGAAGCTTTCTTT
TRBV18	-	TRBJ1-6	-	CASSPPGGFNSPLHF	TGTGCCAGCTCACCGCCCGGGGGGTTCAATTCACCCCTCCACTTT
TRBV9	-	TRBJ1-1	-	CASSSSADTEAFF	TGTGCCAGCAGCTCCAGCGCGGACACTGAAGCTTTCTTT
TRBV18	-	TRBJ1-4	-	CASSTDRPPEAKLFF	TGTGCCAGCTCAACTGACCGACCTCCGGAGGCAAAACTGTTTTTT
TRBV5-6	-	TRBJ2-5	-	CASSLAGVTQYF	TGTGCCAGCAGCTTGGCCGGTGTGACCCAGTACTTC
TRBV4-1	-	TRBJ1-2	-	CASSQSHARGDYGYTF	TGCGCCAGCAGCCAATCCCACGCGCGGGGAGATTATGGCTACACCTTC
TRBV3-1/TRBV3-2	-	TRBJ1-1	-	CASSPGSKAFF	TGTGCCAGCAGCCCCGGGTCGAAAGCTTTCTTT
TRBV29-1	-	TRBJ2-5	TRBD2	CSVDALAGGRGTQYF	TGCAGCGTTGACGCACTAGCGGGAGGTAGAGGGACCCAGTACTTC
TRBV5-4	-	TRBJ1-1	-	CASSLGSPLNTEAFF	TGTGCCAGCAGCTTGGGCAGTCCCTTGAACACTGAAGCTTTCTTT